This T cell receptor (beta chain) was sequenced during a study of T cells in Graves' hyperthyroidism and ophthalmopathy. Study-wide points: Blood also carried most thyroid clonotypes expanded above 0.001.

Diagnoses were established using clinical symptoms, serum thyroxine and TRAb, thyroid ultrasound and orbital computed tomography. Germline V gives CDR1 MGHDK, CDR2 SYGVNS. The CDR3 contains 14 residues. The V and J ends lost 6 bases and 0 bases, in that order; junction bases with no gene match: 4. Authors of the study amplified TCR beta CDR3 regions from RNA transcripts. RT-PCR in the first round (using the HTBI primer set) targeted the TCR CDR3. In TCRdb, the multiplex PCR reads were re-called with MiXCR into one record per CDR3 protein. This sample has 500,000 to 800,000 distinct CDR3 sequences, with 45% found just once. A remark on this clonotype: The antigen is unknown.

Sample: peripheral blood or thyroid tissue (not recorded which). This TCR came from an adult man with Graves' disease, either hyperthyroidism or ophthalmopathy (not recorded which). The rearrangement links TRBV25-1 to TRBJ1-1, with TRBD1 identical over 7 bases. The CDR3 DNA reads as TGTGCCAGCAGATCACAGGGGATGAACACTGAAGCTTTCTTT. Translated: CASRSQGMNTEAFF.